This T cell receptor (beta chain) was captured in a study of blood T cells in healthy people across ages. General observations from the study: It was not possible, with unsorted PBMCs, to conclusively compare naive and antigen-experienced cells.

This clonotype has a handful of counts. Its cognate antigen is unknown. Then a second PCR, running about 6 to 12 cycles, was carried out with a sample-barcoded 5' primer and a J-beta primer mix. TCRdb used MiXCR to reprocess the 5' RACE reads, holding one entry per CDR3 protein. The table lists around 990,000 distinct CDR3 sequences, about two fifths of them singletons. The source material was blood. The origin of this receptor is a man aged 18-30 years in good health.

The CDR3 DNA follows: TGTGCCAGCACTATCACCCGGGACAGCAATGAGCAGTTCTTC. It codes for CASTITRDSNEQFF. This chain connects TRBV12-3 or TRBV12-4 to TRBJ2-1; 7 positions agree with TRBD1. This CDR3 region has 14 residues. The V gene end was trimmed by 7 bases and the J gene end by 6 bases; junction bases not matched to a gene: 9.